This T cell receptor beta chain comes out of a study of T cell responses to AZD1222 COVID-19 vaccine. Per the germline V gene, CDR1 is SEHNR and CDR2 is FQNEAQ (reference sequence). The V end lost 5 bases, the J end lost 3 bases, and 16 bases lay between the germline ends. This CDR3 has 16 amino acids. The method was immunoSEQ multiplex PCR; TCRdb's version includes in-frame clones alone and lacks a portion of them. The sample has 100,000 to 150,000 clones, around 94% seen once; the top ten hold around 6.6%. With regard to this clone: Its antigen is unidentified.

Notes on the study in general: Repertoires were sampled only after the peak T cell response.

This clonotype originated in an adult in good health. Here the sequenced sample was peripheral blood, taken on day 0 of AZD1222 vaccination. The chain couples TRBV7-9 to TRBJ1-4; D is unresolved. The CDR3 coding sequence is TGTGCCAGCAGCCCCCTTAAACAGCGGCCTAATGAAAAACTGTTTTTT. Amino acid sequence: CASSPLKQRPNEKLFF.